This T cell receptor beta chain was retrieved from a study of blood T cell repertoires in COVID-19. Study background: There were acute and convalescent COVID-19 samples, and they came from the United States, Italy and Spain.

The CDR3 spans 17 residues. Trimming removed 2 bases from V and 0 bases from J, with 16 bases in between. CDR1 is LGHNT, CDR2 FRNRAP, per germline. Authors' processing steps: The assay estimated nucleated cells by amplifying reference gene primers. Here immunoSEQ multiplex PCR was the method, and the copy in TCRdb shows in-frame clones only, minus some. The V and J calls and clone size are taken from that table; D and trimming were inferred from the DNA. The sample holds about 400,000 clones; around 87% are singletons and the top ten take 1.5% to 2%. The sequenced material came from PBMCs or T cells enriched from blood (not recorded which). This clonotype was obtained from a man between 40 and 49 years old in a cohort exposed to, infected with or recovered from COVID-19 (not recorded which). This chain joins TRBV12-5 and TRBJ1-1; D unresolved. As DNA, the CDR3 is TGTGCTAGTGGTTTGATCTTACATCGGGAATTGAACACTGAAGCTTTCTTT. Protein sequence: CASGLILHRELNTEAFF.